These 3 T cell receptor beta chains came from one sample sequenced in a study of blood T cells in healthy people across ages. A J-beta primer mix and a sample-barcoded 5' primer were used in a second PCR of about 6 to 12 cycles. MiXCR, applied by TCRdb to the 5' RACE reads, yields one record per CDR3 protein. The table has over a million distinct CDR3 sequences, roughly 43% seen once. The source material was blood. The receptors derive from a woman aged 18-29 years in good health.

The chain carries TRBV2 and TRBJ2-7; no definite D call. The CDR3 length is 13 residues. V gave up 5 bases and J gave up 0 bases, with 8 bases separating them. From germline, CDR1 is SNHLY and CDR2 FYNNEI. In DNA form, the CDR3 reads TGTGCCAGCAGTCCAGAGAACTCCTACGAGCAGTACTTC. It yields the protein CASSPENSYEQYF.

Only one count was recorded for this clonotype. The chain joins TRBV11-3 to TRBJ1-6; D is unclear. Trimming stripped 3 bases from V and 7 bases from J, with 7 bases between. This CDR3 region has 13 residues. Germline V gene data show CDR1 as SGHNT and CDR2 as YENEEA. The DNA for the CDR3 is TGTGCCAGCAGCTTGGAGTGGAATTCACCCCTCCACTTT. This translates into CASSLEWNSPLHF.

In the case of this clonotype: A far larger clone is one nucleotide away, so this likely arose from a read error. The chain carries TRBV12-3 or TRBV12-4 and TRBJ2-7; D ambiguous. The CDR3 totals 11 residues. CDR3 nucleotide sequence: TGTGCCAACAGTTTTGGCTACGAGCAGTACTTC. The encoded protein is CANSFGYEQYF.